Described below is a single TCR beta chain sequence and its context. These data originate in a study of blood T cell repertoires in COVID-19. For the study at large: The origin of the acute and convalescent COVID-19 samples was the United States, Italy and Spain.

Original processing notes: Amplification of reference gene primers provided the estimated nucleated cell counts. Measured with immunoSEQ multiplex PCR; TCRdb has only the in-frame clones, and not every one. V, J and clone size are those of that table, while D and trimming were read from the DNA. Here the sample spans over 400,000 clones, around 85% being singletons. Germline CDR1 SEHNR, CDR2 FQNEAQ (reference sequence). The CDR3 extends over 16 amino acids. The junction had 9 bases not matched to a gene; V was cut back by 3 bases and J by 7 bases. Sequenced material: peripheral blood. The chain uses TRBV7-9 and TRBJ2-3; 11 nucleotides align to TRBD2. The receptor was isolated from a human donor in a cohort sampled during active COVID-19. The CDR3, as DNA: TGTGCCAGCAGCTTCTCCGGGACTAGCGGCGTTAATACGCAGTATTTT. The encoded protein is CASSFSGTSGVNTQYF.